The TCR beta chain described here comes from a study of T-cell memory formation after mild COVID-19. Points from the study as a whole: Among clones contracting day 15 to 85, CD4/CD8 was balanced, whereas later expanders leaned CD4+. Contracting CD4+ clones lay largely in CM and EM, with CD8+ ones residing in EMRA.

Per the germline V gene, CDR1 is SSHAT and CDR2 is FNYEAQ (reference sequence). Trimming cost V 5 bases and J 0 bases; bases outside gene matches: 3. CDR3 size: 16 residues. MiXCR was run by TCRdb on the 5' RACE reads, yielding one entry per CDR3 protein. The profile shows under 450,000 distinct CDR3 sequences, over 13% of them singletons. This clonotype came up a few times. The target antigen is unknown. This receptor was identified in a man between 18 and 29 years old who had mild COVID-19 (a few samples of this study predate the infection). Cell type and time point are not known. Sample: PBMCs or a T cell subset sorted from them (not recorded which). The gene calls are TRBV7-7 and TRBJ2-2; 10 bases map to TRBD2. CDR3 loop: CASSPTSGANTGELFF. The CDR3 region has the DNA TGTGCCAGCAGCCCAACTAGCGGGGCGAACACCGGGGAGCTGTTTTTT.